Shown below are 23 T cell receptor beta chains from a single sample sequenced in a study of cytomegalovirus exposure and HLA in healthy donors (dated by TCRdb to the late 2010s). Receptor libraries were prepared by the immunoSEQ multiplex PCR assay. For the multiplex PCR, a mixture combining 60 forward primers for TCR Vbeta segments and 13 reverse primers for TCR Jbeta segments was used. Not all clones reach the TCRdb copy of this immuneACCESS table, which keeps in-frame sequences only. Checked studies attribute under half of the gap to unresolved V genes and leave the rest unexplained. The sample yields under 150,000 clones; around 85% were counted once. The ten largest make up around 4.1% of the sample. Sequenced: PBMCs. These receptors all come from a middle-aged man in good health and CMV-seropositive.

The rearrangement uses TRBV7-3 and TRBJ1-1; D remains unclear. CDR1 is SGHTA and CDR2 is FQGTGA in the germline V gene. CDR3 length: 13 amino acids. The V end lost 1 base, the J end lost 8 bases, and 11 bases lay between the germline ends. The CDR3 reads CASSLMVGVEAFF. The CDR3 DNA reads TGTGCCAGCAGCTTAATGGTTGGAGTAGAAGCTTTCTTT.

The rearrangement joins TRBV6-1 to TRBJ1-1; tentative D call: TRBD1 (5 bases). The CDR3 runs 14 residues. Trimming shortened V by 3 bases and J by 1 base, and 9 bases separated the two germline ends. CDR1 and CDR2 from the germline V gene are MNHNS and SASEGT. CDR3 in amino acids: CASSDPRENTEAFF. As DNA, the CDR3 is TGTGCCAGCAGTGACCCCAGGGAGAACACTGAAGCTTTCTTT.

The chain couples TRBV6-5 to TRBJ2-4; 7 bases agree with TRBD2. Per germline, CDR1 MNHEY and CDR2 SVGAGI. J was trimmed by 8 bases and V by 6 bases; bases with no gene match: 10. The CDR3 totals 14 residues. The CDR3 bases are TGTGCCAGCAGCCCAAGTACGGGGGGATACATTCAGTACTTC. Its protein is CASSPSTGGYIQYF.

The chain is built from TRBV19 and TRBJ2-6; weak D call: TRBD1 (5 bases). The V end was cut by 4 bases, the J end by 0 bases, with 7 bases between. Per germline, CDR1 LNHDA and CDR2 SQIVND (reference sequence). The CDR3 totals 15 residues. CDR3 loop: CASSTQASGANVLTF. The CDR3 DNA is TGTGCCAGTAGTACACAGGCCTCTGGGGCCAACGTCCTGACTTTC. The full variable domain, with the rest looked up from reference TRBV19 and TRBJ2-6, is DGGITQSPKYLFRKEGQNVTLSCEQNLNHDAMYWYRQDPGQGLRLIYYSQIVNDFQKGDIAEGYSVSREKKESFPLTVTSAQKNPTAFYLCASSTQASGANVLTFGAGSRLTVL.

The chain recombines TRBV5-1 with TRBJ1-1, with 7 nucleotides matching TRBD1. Germline lookup yields CDR1 SGHRS and CDR2 YFSETQ. Trimming removed 7 bases from V and 5 bases from J; junction bases left unmatched: 14. The CDR3 is 15 residues long. CDR3 nucleotide sequence: TGCGCCAGCGAGGCAGGGGGTACGTGGGAGACTGAAGCTTTCTTT. Encoded protein: CASEAGGTWETEAFF.

This clone was counted a few times. This same CDR3 is encoded by further DNA sequences in the sample. J is TRBJ1-1 and V is TRBV4-3; weak D call: TRBD1 (6 bases). The germline V gene encodes CDR1 LGHNA and CDR2 YSLEER. V shed 0 bases and J shed 2 bases, with 7 bases lying between them. This CDR3 has 14 residues. The DNA of the CDR3 is TGCGCCAGCAGCCAAGACAGGGGAAACACTGAAGCTTTCTTT. Its protein product is CASSQDRGNTEAFF.

A few counts support this clone. The chain recombines TRBV30 with TRBJ2-5; perhaps TRBD2 as D (5 bases). The last part of the DNA fits TRBJ2-7 better; the J call may be wrong. The CDR3 consists of 14 residues. Germline CDR1 is GTSNPN and CDR2 is SVGIG (reference sequence). This CDR3 is CAWSVTGVTYEQYF. In DNA, the CDR3 is TGTGCCTGGAGTGTAACCGGGGTCACCTACGAGCAGTACTTC.

V usage is TRBV25-1 and J usage is TRBJ2-7; 10 nucleotides line up with TRBD1. The CDR3 has 14 amino acids. Trimming at V came to 6 bases and at J to 4 bases, leaving 6 bases not matched to a gene. The V gene's germline CDR1 is MGHDK and CDR2 SYGVNS. This chain's CDR3 is CASSRQGAGYEQYF. The CDR3 nucleotides are TGTGCCAGCAGCCGACAGGGGGCTGGGTACGAGCAGTACTTC.

This clone showed up just once. The V gene is TRBV4-3, the J gene TRBJ1-1, with D tentatively TRBD1 (6 bases). CDR3 size: 16 residues. V was clipped by 5 bases and J by 0 bases, with 16 bases between them. Germline CDR1 is LGHNA and CDR2 is YSLEER. CDR3 DNA: TGCGCCAGCAGCTCCTATCCTACAGGGATGAACACTGAAGCTTTCTTT. It yields the protein CASSSYPTGMNTEAFF.

The chain couples TRBV6-5 to TRBJ2-7, with 11 positions matching TRBD2. The CDR3 runs 16 residues. Trimming cost V 0 bases and J 4 bases; bases outside gene matches: 5. Looked up from germline, CDR1 is MNHEY and CDR2 is SVGAGI. The CDR3 coding sequence is TGTGCCAGCAGTTACTCGACTAGCGGGATCTTGTACGAGCAGTACTTC. Translated, it gives CASSYSTSGILYEQYF.

The V and J genes are TRBV27 and TRBJ1-1; 7 bases agree with TRBD1. The CDR3 has 15 residues. The V segment lost 0 bases and the J segment 4 bases; nucleotides outside the gene matches: 5. From germline, CDR1 is MNHEY and CDR2 SMNVEV (reference sequence). CDR3 sequence: CASSLSITGVTEAFF. CDR3 nucleotide sequence: TGTGCCAGCAGTTTATCTATTACAGGGGTCACTGAAGCTTTCTTT.

The chain combines TRBV10-3 with TRBJ1-1, with 9 bases fitting TRBD1. The CDR3 is 15 amino acids. Germline CDR1 and CDR2: ENHRY and SYGVKD. The J segment lost 11 bases and the V segment lost 5 bases, leaving 15 bases of the junction unmatched. Written as DNA, the CDR3 is TGTGCCATCAGTCCAACGGACAGGGGTTTTACGGCTGCTTTCTTT. This codes for CAISPTDRGFTAAFF.

The rearrangement joins TRBV7-9 to TRBJ2-7, with D hard to call. V lost 5 bases to trimming and J lost 3 bases, with 5 bases between them. The CDR3 totals 11 residues. The germline gives CDR1 SEHNR, CDR2 FQNEAQ (reference sequence). CDR3 sequence: CASSTYYEQYF. The CDR3 coding sequence is TGTGCCAGCAGCACCTACTACGAGCAGTACTTC. Based on the CDR3 plus reference TRBV7-9 and TRBJ2-7, the full variable domain is DTGVSQNPRHKITKRGQNVTFRCDPISEHNRLYWYRQTLGQGPEFLTYFQNEAQLEKSRLLSDRFSAERPKGSFSTLEIQRTEQGDSAMYLCASSTYYEQYFGPGTRLTVT.

This rearrangement joins TRBV11-3 to TRBJ1-2; 11 bases are shared with TRBD1. The CDR3 contains 13 residues. Germline V gives CDR1 SGHNT, CDR2 YENEEA. The J segment lost 7 bases and the V segment lost 5 bases, leaving 3 bases of the junction unmatched. The CDR3, as DNA: TGTGCCAGCAGCAGGACAGGGGGCAGTGGCTACACCTTC. Translated: CASSRTGGSGYTF.

V and J are TRBV30 and TRBJ1-1, with a tentative D call TRBD1 (6 bases). V was pared by 0 bases and J by 7 bases, with 15 bases between. Germline loops: CDR1 GTSNPN, CDR2 SVGIG (reference sequence). CDR3 length: 14 residues. CDR3 sequence reads: CAWSVYRVRSEAFF. In DNA form, the CDR3 reads TGTGCCTGGAGTGTCTACAGGGTCCGTAGTGAAGCTTTCTTT.

The chain couples TRBV5-1 to TRBJ1-1, with D hard to call. Trimming took 0 bases from V and 1 from J, leaving 10 bases between them. This CDR3 is built from 15 residues. Germline CDR1 and CDR2: SGHRS and YFSETQ. The CDR3 DNA reads as TGCGCCAGCAGCTTGGAAGGGCGGGGGAACACTGAAGCTTTCTTT. Its protein product is CASSLEGRGNTEAFF. The variable domain in full, completed from reference TRBV5-1 and TRBJ1-1, reads KAGVTQTPRYLIKTRGQQVTLSCSPISGHRSVSWYQQTPGQGLQFLFEYFSETQRNKGNFPGRFSGRQFSNSRSEMNVSTLELGDSALYLCASSLEGRGNTEAFFGQGTRLTVV.

This chain uses TRBV4-2 with TRBJ2-5, with D perhaps matching TRBD2 (5 bases). Trimming removed 6 bases at V and 2 bases at J, with 13 bases between. The CDR3 contains 14 residues. The germline CDR1 and CDR2 sequences are LGHNA and YNFKEQ. The CDR3 DNA sequence: TGTGCCAGCAGATTATTAGGAGGTCAAGAGACCCAGTACTTC. This encodes CASRLLGGQETQYF.

This chain uses TRBV6-5 with TRBJ1-2; TRBD1 matches 8 bases. Looked up from germline, CDR1 is MNHEY and CDR2 is SVGAGI. The J segment lost 5 bases and the V segment lost 3 bases, leaving 8 bases of the junction unmatched. CDR3 length: 15 residues. The CDR3 nucleotides read TGTGCCAGCAGTTATCGGGGGACAGGTGAATATGGCTACACCTTC. It specifies CASSYRGTGEYGYTF.

The V and J genes are TRBV9 and TRBJ2-1, with TRBD2 matching over 10 bases. Germline V gene lookup returns CDR1 SGDLS and CDR2 YYNGEE. After removal of 0 bases from V and 4 bases from J, the junction contained 1 base not matched to a gene. The length of the CDR3 is 15 residues. The CDR3 nucleotides are TGTGCCAGCAGCGTAGGTAGCGGGGGGTACAATGAGCAGTTCTTC. The encoded protein is CASSVGSGGYNEQFF.

The chain links TRBV5-4 to TRBJ2-3; 7 nucleotides line up with TRBD1. The CDR3 extends over 14 amino acids. V lost 0 bases and J lost 6; bases outside the gene matches: 4. CDR1 is SGHNT, CDR2 YYREEE, per germline (reference sequence). The CDR3 DNA reads as TGTGCCAGCAGCTTGGGAGGGGGCCCGGATACGCAGTATTTT. It codes for CASSLGGGPDTQYF.

This chain uses TRBV10-3 with TRBJ2-6; D is uncertain. Trimming removed 0 bases from V and 4 bases from J, with 4 bases in between. The CDR3 extends over 14 amino acids. Germline V gene sequence: CDR1 ENHRY, CDR2 SYGVKD. CDR3 DNA sequence: TGTGCCATCAGTGAGTCGGAGGGGGCCAACGTCCTGACTTTC. As protein: CAISESEGANVLTF.

This rearrangement joins TRBV11-3 to TRBJ1-1, with a weak D call TRBD1 (5 bases). Germline V gene data show CDR1 as SGHNT and CDR2 as YENEEA. This CDR3 has 17 residues. V shed 4 bases and J shed 3 bases, with 21 bases lying between them. CDR3 DNA: TGTGCCAGCAGCTCTAGTATAAGGAGGGGCTCCTACACTGAAGCTTTCTTT. Residues: CASSSSIRRGSYTEAFF.

V usage is TRBV18 and J usage is TRBJ1-6; D uncertain. The CDR3 consists of 16 residues. The germline CDR1 and CDR2 sequences are KGHSH and LQKENI. V lost 3 bases and J 0 bases, leaving 9 bases between the germline ends. The CDR3 sequence is CASSPIASSYNSPLHF. The CDR3 nucleotides read TGTGCCAGCTCACCCATAGCGAGCTCCTATAATTCACCCCTCCACTTT.